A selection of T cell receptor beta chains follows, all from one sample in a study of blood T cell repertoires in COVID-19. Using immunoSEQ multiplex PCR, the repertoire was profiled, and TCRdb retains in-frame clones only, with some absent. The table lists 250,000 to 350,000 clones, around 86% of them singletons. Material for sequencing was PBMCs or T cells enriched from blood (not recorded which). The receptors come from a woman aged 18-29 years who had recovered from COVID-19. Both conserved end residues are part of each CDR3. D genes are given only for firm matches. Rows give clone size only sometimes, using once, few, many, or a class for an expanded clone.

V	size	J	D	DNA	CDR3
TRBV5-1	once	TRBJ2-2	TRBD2	TGCGCCAGCAGCCAAGGGACTAGCGAGGGCGGGGAGCTGTTTTTT	CASSQGTSEGGELFF
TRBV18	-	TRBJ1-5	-	TGTGCCAGCTCACCATCCCCCTCCAGGGGCGGGAATCAGCCCCAGCATTTT	CASSPSPSRGGNQPQHF
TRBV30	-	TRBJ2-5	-	TGTGCCTGGAGTTTGGGCAGGGAGACCCAGTACTTC	CAWSLGRETQYF
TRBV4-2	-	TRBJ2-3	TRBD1	TGTGCCAGCAGCCATTCCGGGACAGGGGGCACAGATACGCAGTATTTT	CASSHSGTGGTDTQYF
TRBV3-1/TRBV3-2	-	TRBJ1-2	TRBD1	TGTGCCAGCAGCTTCGGATCAGGGGGCAGCTATGGCTACACCTTC	CASSFGSGGSYGYTF
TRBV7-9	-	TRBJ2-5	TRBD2	TGTGCCAGCAGCATTAGGTCCAGGACTAGCAGGGGACAAGAGACCCAGTACTTC	CASSIRSRTSRGQETQYF
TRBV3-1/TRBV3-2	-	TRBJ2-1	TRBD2	TGTGCCAGCAGCCAAGATTACAGGATAGCGGGGGGAGCGTACAATGAGCAGTTCTTC	CASSQDYRIAGGAYNEQFF
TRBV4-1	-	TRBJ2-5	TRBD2	TGCGCCAGCAAGCAAGGTCCTAGCGGGCTCCAAGAGACCCAGTACTTC	CASKQGPSGLQETQYF
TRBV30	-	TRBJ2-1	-	TGTGCCTGGACCCGGACCCTCACAGGGGGCTCTAGCGGGAGATTCTTC	CAWTRTLTGGSSGRFF
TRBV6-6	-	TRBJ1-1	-	TGTGCCAGCAGTATCCTCAGGGGAATGGGGAACACTGAAGCTTTCTTT	CASSILRGMGNTEAFF
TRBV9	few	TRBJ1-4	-	TGTGCCAGCAGCCCCCAGGGATGGGGTAATGAAAAACTGTTTTTT	CASSPQGWGNEKLFF
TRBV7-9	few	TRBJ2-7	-	TGTGCCAGCAGCCTGGCCTTTCGGGGCTACGAGCAGTACTTC	CASSLAFRGYEQYF
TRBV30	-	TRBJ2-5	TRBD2	TGTGCCTGGAGTACAGGCGGGGGGGTCGTAGAGACCCAGTACTTC	CAWSTGGGVVETQYF
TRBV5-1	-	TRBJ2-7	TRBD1	TGCGCCAGCAGCTTCGGGACAGGGGGCTCCCCTATCCACTCCTACGAGCAGTACTTC	CASSFGTGGSPIHSYEQYF
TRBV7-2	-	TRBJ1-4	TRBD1	TGTGCCAGCAGACCTACAGGGGGGAATGAAAAACTGTTTTTT	CASRPTGGNEKLFF
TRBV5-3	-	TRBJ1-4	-	TGTGCCAGAAGCTTGTCAGCGGCTGCAACTAATGAAAAACTGTTTTTT	CARSLSAAATNEKLFF
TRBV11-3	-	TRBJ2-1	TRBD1	TGTGCCAGCAGCTTAGGGTGGCGGGACAGGGTTTACAATGAGCAGTTCTTC	CASSLGWRDRVYNEQFF